This TCR beta chain was identified during a study of early T cells in non-severe SARS-CoV-2 infection (dated by TCRdb to 2020 to 2023). With regard to the full study: Because TCR sequencing relied on bulk RNA taken from unsorted whole blood, pairing of alpha and beta chains was not possible. General study outcomes and caveats: VDJdb matching was skewed toward anti-spike CD8 responses and likely underestimated virus-specific expansions, missing private and CD4 specificities.

Library method: 5' RACE. TCRdb records NextSeq 500 as the sequencer. In the TCR library protocol, unique molecular identifiers were attached to individual cDNA molecules to correct for PCR bias and sequencing error. TCR alpha and beta chains were both sequenced, and the abundances of alpha and beta sequences in each sample were closely correlated with each other. The published analysis was carried out like this. V gene, J gene and CDR3 annotation of TCR sequences was performed with Decombinator V4. TCRs were defined as expanded if a significant change between any two time points was detected under a Poisson model with p below 0.0001. TCR abundances were normalised to the total number of TCRs sequenced in each sample and reported as counts per million. TRAV1-2 paired with TRAJ12, TRAJ20 or TRAJ33 defined MAIT TCRs, while TRAV10 paired with TRAJ18 defined iNKT TCRs. A search of VDJdb, accessed on 1 November 2021, was run for TCRs annotated to CMV, EBV and SARS-CoV-2, with TCRs annotated for multiple antigens excluded. TCRdb passed the public sequencing reads through fastp at Q25 and MiXCR, retaining productive beta sequences. CDR3 protein sequences are deduplicated, and each keeps its most common genes and DNA. The authors' filters were not applied to this entry. A total of 50,000 to 70,000 distinct CDR3 sequences appear in this sample, more than 13% of them only once. The ten top clones hold more than 8% of the sample.

The sample holds many counts of this clonotype. Its antigen remains unidentified. No base-level quality is on record; no much larger clone is a single base apart. Set within a cohort of healthcare workers in London, UK, this nested case-control study involved weekly PCR testing of nasopharyngeal swabs along with blood sampling. Between 23 and 31 March 2020, the week of the UK lockdown, healthcare workers were enrolled and then followed up weekly for as long as 16 weeks. V loses 4 bases of germline sequence and J loses 5 bases, and the interval between the two ends is 15 bases. According to the germline V gene (reference sequence), CDR1 reads DFQATT and CDR2 reads SNEGSKA. There are 14 amino acids in the CDR3, from cysteine to phenylalanine inclusive. Kept here is only the CDR3 DNA, which spans 42 bases and is read in frame from base 1.

Source: whole blood, taken at baseline. Recombination linked TRBV20-1 to TRBJ2-1; the D segment could be TRBD1, given 5 matching bases. This clonotype was sampled from an adult who was a healthcare worker with PCR-confirmed SARS-CoV-2 infection or an uninfected control (not recorded which). The CDR3 is CSAKRSGIHNEQFF. In nucleotides, the sequence is TGCAGTGCTAAAAGGTCAGGGATCCACAATGAGCAGTTCTTC.